Shown below are 17 T cell receptor beta chains from a single sample sequenced in a study of T-cell memory formation after mild COVID-19. MiXCR, run by TCRdb on the 5' RACE reads, gives a single entry per CDR3 protein. The sample lists about 600,000 distinct CDR3 sequences, 20% to 25% occurring once. The sample taken for sequencing was PBMCs or a T cell subset sorted from them (not recorded which). Every receptor here comes from an adult woman who had mild COVID-19 (a few samples of this study predate the infection). Cell type and time point are not known.

This chain links TRBV7-9 with TRBJ2-7; 7 bases fit TRBD1. The junction had 16 bases not matched to a gene; V was cut back by 5 bases and J by 3 bases. CDR3 length: 17 amino acids. From germline, CDR1 is SEHNR and CDR2 FQNEAQ (reference sequence). The CDR3 region is CASSLPTRDSGVYEQYF. CDR3 DNA sequence: TGTGCCAGCAGCCTCCCCACCCGGGACAGTGGGGTCTACGAGCAGTACTTC.

This clonotype was picked up one time. This CDR3 is CASSQRGEGMNTEAFF. Here the CDR3 DNA reads TGTGCCAGCAGCCAAAGGGGCGAGGGGATGAACACTGAAGCTTTCTTT. V gene TRBV3-1 combines with J gene TRBJ1-1; a possible D gene is TRBD1 (5 bases). This CDR3 spans 16 amino acids. The V end lost 2 bases, the J end lost 0 bases, and 13 bases lay between the germline ends. Germline loops: CDR1 LGHDT, CDR2 YNNKEL (reference sequence). The full variable domain, in which reference TRBV3-1 and TRBJ1-1 provide the parts outside the CDR3, is DTAVSQTPKYLVTQMGNDKSIKCEQNLGHDTMYWYKQDSKKFLKIMFSYNNKELIINETVPNRFSPKSPDKAHLNLHINSLELGDSAVYFCASSQRGEGMNTEAFFGQGTRLTVV.

This clonotype has more than one count but fewer than ten. This chain connects TRBV19 to TRBJ2-5; D uncertain. The CDR3 extends over 14 amino acids. V was clipped by 3 bases and J by 1 base, with 9 bases between them. Germline assignment: CDR1 LNHDA and CDR2 SQIVND (reference sequence). This CDR3 is CASSILLSQETQYF. As DNA, the CDR3 is TGTGCCAGTAGTATCCTCCTCTCCCAAGAGACCCAGTACTTC.

This clonotype came up once. This sequence joins TRBV7-6 and TRBJ1-4, with D uncertain. The CDR3 loop spans 12 amino acids. V was pared by 2 bases and J by 6 bases, with 4 bases between. Germline V gene lookup returns CDR1 SGHVS and CDR2 FNYEAQ. This chain's CDR3 is CASSLPHEKLFF. CDR3 in DNA: TGTGCCAGCAGCTTACCCCATGAAAAACTGTTTTTT.

This clonotype came up a few times. The chain has TRBV24-1 and TRBJ2-3, with D possibly matching TRBD2 (5 bases). Trimming removed 5 bases at V and 4 bases at J, with 12 bases between. The CDR3 covers 14 residues. Germline loops: CDR1 KGHDR, CDR2 SFDVKD. This CDR3 reads CATSALEDADTQYF. In nucleotides, the CDR3 is TGTGCCACCAGTGCCTTGGAGGATGCAGATACGCAGTATTTT.

This clonotype came up a few times. The rearrangement uses TRBV9 and TRBJ2-7, with D tentatively TRBD1 (7 bases). Germline values: CDR1 SGDLS, CDR2 YYNGEE. This CDR3 is 14 amino acids long. V gave up 3 bases and J gave up 0 bases, with 10 bases separating them. The CDR3 DNA follows: TGTGCCAGCAGCGCGGGGGACAGCTCCTACGAGCAGTACTTC. Amino acid sequence: CASSAGDSSYEQYF.

DNA for the CDR3: TGTGCCAGCAGCTGGCGAGGACCCTCTTACGAGCAGTACTTC. Translating gives CASSWRGPSYEQYF. This chain connects TRBV5-5 to TRBJ2-7; D remains ambiguous. This CDR3 comprises 14 residues. Germline CDR1 reads SGHKS; CDR2 reads YYEKEE (reference sequence). Trimming removed 3 bases from V and 4 bases from J, with 14 bases in between.

This clonotype was seen at least ten times. The chain couples TRBV7-3 to TRBJ2-1, with no clear D. Germline assignment: CDR1 SGHTA and CDR2 FQGTGA. Trimming removed 3 bases at V and 0 bases at J, with 15 bases between. This CDR3 is 17 amino acids long. The CDR3 DNA sequence: TGTGCCAGCAGCTTCTCCCTATTACTTCGCTCCTACAATGAGCAGTTCTTC. This translates into CASSFSLLLRSYNEQFF.

The chain recombines TRBV12-3 or TRBV12-4 with TRBJ2-1, with TRBD2 as a possible D gene (5 bases). CDR3 length equals 15 residues. V lost 3 bases to trimming and J lost 1 base, with 10 bases between them. CDR3 in amino acids: CASSFIEGSYNEQFF. The DNA for the CDR3 is TGTGCCAGCAGTTTTATCGAGGGATCCTACAATGAGCAGTTCTTC.

This clonotype has at least ten counts. The rearrangement links TRBV24-1 to TRBJ2-1; D remains ambiguous. V dropped 0 bases and J dropped 7 bases, with 6 bases sitting between them. CDR1 and CDR2 from the germline V gene are KGHDR and SFDVKD. CDR3 length: 13 amino acids. CDR3 region: CATSDLLENEQFF. CDR3 DNA: TGTGCCACCAGTGATTTGCTCGAGAATGAGCAGTTCTTC.

The chain couples TRBV12-3 or TRBV12-4 to TRBJ1-2, with a weak D call TRBD1 (5 bases). The CDR3 contains 14 residues. Deletions cut 6 bases from V and 7 bases from J, with 18 bases between. CDR3 sequence: CASRPGVGAGGYTF. The CDR3 DNA is TGTGCCAGCAGACCCGGGGTCGGGGCGGGTGGCTACACCTTC.

Many counts were recorded for this clonotype. This chain uses TRBV2 with TRBJ2-3; 12 bases map to TRBD1. Germline assignment: CDR1 SNHLY and CDR2 FYNNEI. V lost 9 bases to trimming and J lost 5 bases; unmatched junction nucleotides: 6. The CDR3 length is 14 residues. The CDR3 sequence is CARAGTGGRDTQYF. The CDR3 DNA is TGTGCCAGGGCAGGGACAGGGGGCAGAGATACGCAGTATTTT.

This clonotype has more than one count but fewer than ten. V is TRBV12-5 and J is TRBJ2-3, with 9 bases aligning to TRBD2. Germline V gene sequence: CDR1 LGHNT, CDR2 FRNRAP. Germline trimming cut 10 bases from V and 0 bases from J; bases unmatched to any gene: 2. The CDR3 runs 13 residues. The CDR3: CATSGVSTDTQYF. The CDR3 DNA reads TGTGCTACTAGCGGGGTTAGCACAGATACGCAGTATTTT. Full variable domain (missing parts from reference TRBV12-5 and TRBJ2-3): DARVTQTPRHKVTEMGQEVTMRCQPILGHNTVFWYRQTMMQGLELLAYFRNRAPLDDSGMPKDRFSAEMPDATLATLKIQPSEPRDSAVYFCATSGVSTDTQYFGPGTRLTVL.

The chain joins TRBV7-2 to TRBJ2-1, with TRBD2 matching over 7 bases. The CDR3 extends over 17 amino acids. Germline V gene data show CDR1 as SGHTA and CDR2 as FQGNSA. Losses at the gene ends were 5 bases for V and 0 bases for J; bases not matched to a gene: 10. This chain's CDR3 is CASSNPGAGSSYNEQFF. The CDR3 nucleotides read TGTGCCAGCAGCAACCCGGGAGCGGGGAGCTCCTACAATGAGCAGTTCTTC.

This clonotype was recorded a few times. This sequence joins TRBV12-3 or TRBV12-4 and TRBJ1-1; D is undetermined. The ends were cut back, 3 bases at V and 1 base at J, with 9 bases in the middle. The CDR3 spans 14 residues. Here the CDR3 DNA reads TGTGCCAGCAGTTTTAACGCGGGGAACACTGAAGCTTTCTTT. It codes for CASSFNAGNTEAFF.

This clonotype was seen a handful of times. The rearrangement joins TRBV12-3 or TRBV12-4 to TRBJ2-1, with 10 bases that match TRBD1. The CDR3 length is 18 residues. With V trimmed by 5 bases and J by 7 bases, 17 bases remained unmatched. CDR3 DNA: TGTGCCAGCAGTCCCGGGACAGGGGACTCCCTGTCCCAAAATGAGCAGTTCTTC. Protein: CASSPGTGDSLSQNEQFF.

V and J are TRBV7-9 and TRBJ2-3, with D unclear. CDR3 length equals 14 residues. Germline V CDR1 and CDR2: SEHNR, FQNEAQ (reference sequence). V was pared by 0 bases and J by 2 bases, with 6 bases between. CDR3 region: CASSLAHVTDTQYF. DNA of the CDR3: TGTGCCAGCAGCTTAGCCCACGTCACAGATACGCAGTATTTT.